What follows are 20 T cell receptor beta chains derived from one specimen sequenced in a study of CD8+CD57+ T cells in acquired aplastic anemia. Genomic DNA served as template for TCR beta VDJ and CDR3 profiling. MiXCR, run by TCRdb on the reads, gives a single entry per CDR3 protein. The sample has about 170,000 distinct CDR3 sequences, around 60% seen once. The sample was sorted CD4+, CD8+, or CD8+CD57+ T cells (not recorded which) from PBMCs. These receptors came from a human donor in good health.

In DNA, the CDR3 is TGTGCCACCAATAAGGGTGGGACAGGAAAATCGAACACTGAAGCTTTCTTT. It encodes CATNKGGTGKSNTEAFF. The chain joins TRBV5-4 to TRBJ1-1, with TRBD1 identical over 8 bases. CDR3 length equals 17 residues. With 9 bases clipped from V and 1 base from J, the junction kept 17 bases outside the gene matches. The germline CDR1 and CDR2 sequences are SGHNT and YYREEE (reference sequence). The full variable domain, in which reference TRBV5-4 and TRBJ1-1 provide the parts outside the CDR3, is ETGVTQSPTHLIKTRGQQVTLRCSSQSGHNTVSWYQQALGQGPQFIFQYYREEENGRGNFPPRFSGLQFPNYSSELNVNALELDDSALYLCATNKGGTGKSNTEAFFGQGTRLTVV.

This clonotype was seen a handful of times. The V call is TRBV20-1, the J call TRBJ2-7, with D uncertain. CDR1 DFQATT and CDR2 SNEGSKA come from the germline V gene (reference sequence). With 6 bases removed from V and 0 bases from J, the gap between germline ends came to 6 bases. The CDR3 covers 11 residues. The CDR3 DNA reads as TGCAGTGCACGGACCTCCTACGAGCAGTACTTC. Protein: CSARTSYEQYF.

The DNA of the CDR3 is TGTGCCAGCAGTTACAAGGGAGGGGACCCTTATAGCAATCAGCCCCAGCATTTT. Its protein product is CASSYKGGDPYSNQPQHF. The chain uses TRBV6-1 and TRBJ1-5, with a tentative D call TRBD1 (5 bases). This CDR3 has 18 amino acids. Germline V gives CDR1 MNHNS, CDR2 SASEGT. V lost 5 bases and J lost 0, with 20 bases in between.

This rearrangement joins TRBV11-3 to TRBJ1-2; tentatively, D is TRBD1 (6 bases). This CDR3 is built from 13 residues. Trimming left V 5 bases short and J 7 bases short, with 14 bases between. Germline V gene data show CDR1 as SGHNT and CDR2 as YENEEA. In DNA form, the CDR3 reads TGTGCCAGCAGCCCCGCCACAGGGTCTGGCTACACCTTC. This gives the protein CASSPATGSGYTF.

The chain recombines TRBV20-1 with TRBJ2-5; the D gene could be TRBD1 or TRBD2 (6 bases each). The CDR3 runs to 13 residues. Germline V gene sequence: CDR1 DFQATT, CDR2 SNEGSKA (reference sequence). The germline V and J ends were trimmed by 3 bases and 5 bases, with 13 bases remaining between them. CDR3 protein: CSARRGAEETQYF. DNA of the CDR3: TGCAGTGCTAGGAGGGGGGCCGAGGAGACCCAGTACTTC.

The chain combines TRBV12-3 or TRBV12-4 with TRBJ1-1; D is perhaps TRBD1 (5 bases). V was trimmed by 5 bases and J by 11 bases, leaving 12 bases between them. This CDR3 has 11 residues. This CDR3 reads CASSDRDRAFF. CDR3 DNA sequence: TGTGCCAGCAGTGACCGGGACCGCGCTTTCTTT.

This clonotype was counted ten times or more. V and J are TRBV7-9 and TRBJ2-7; tentatively, D is TRBD1 or TRBD2 (5 bases each). This CDR3 spans 16 amino acids. The germline CDR1 and CDR2 sequences are SEHNR and FQNEAQ (reference sequence). Trimming removed 0 bases at V and 6 bases at J, with 18 bases between. CDR3 sequence reads: CASSLAFGVGASEQYF. DNA of the CDR3: TGTGCCAGCAGCTTAGCGTTCGGGGTTGGGGCCTCCGAGCAGTACTTC.

J is TRBJ2-1 and V is TRBV20-1; unclear D gene. Germline V gene sequence: CDR1 DFQATT, CDR2 SNEGSKA (reference sequence). The CDR3 has 13 residues. Deletions cut 8 bases from V and 8 bases from J, with 19 bases between. The CDR3 is CSSGPNGVDEQFF. CDR3 DNA sequence: TGCAGTTCCGGGCCGAATGGCGTGGATGAGCAGTTCTTC.

V gene TRBV7-8 combines with J gene TRBJ2-5; a weak D match, TRBD1 (5 bases). CDR3 size: 13 residues. Between the trimmed V and J ends, which lost 1 base and 6 bases, there was a span of 9 bases. Germline loops: CDR1 SGHVS, CDR2 FQNEAQ. CDR3 bases: TGTGCCAGCAGCTTAGTAGGGGCCCAGACCCAGTACTTC. Protein: CASSLVGAQTQYF.

The chain joins TRBV7-8 to TRBJ1-2; TRBD1 agrees at 11 bases. CDR1 SGHVS and CDR2 FQNEAQ come from the germline V gene. V was pared by 5 bases and J by 4 bases, with 9 bases of the junction left unmatched. CDR3 length: 16 amino acids. The CDR3, as DNA: TGTGCCAGCAGCCCATACGGGACAGGGGGGCCCTATGGCTACACCTTC. Translation gives CASSPYGTGGPYGYTF. The whole variable domain, filled in from reference TRBV7-8 and TRBJ1-2, reads GAGVSQSPRYKVAKRGQDVALRCDPISGHVSLFWYQQALGQGPEFLTYFQNEAQLDKSGLPSDRFFAERPEGSVSTLKIQRTQQEDSAVYLCASSPYGTGGPYGYTFGSGTRLTVV.

The V and J genes are TRBV25-1 and TRBJ1-1; no clear D. V was trimmed by 1 base and J by 5 bases, leaving 11 bases between them. The V gene's germline CDR1 is MGHDK and CDR2 SYGVNS. This CDR3 is built from 14 residues. For the CDR3, the DNA is TGTGCCAGCAGTGAATTCGTCCAGTCTACTGAAGCTTTCTTT. It codes for CASSEFVQSTEAFF.

This chain joins TRBV27 and TRBJ2-2; TRBD2 matches 8 bases. With V trimmed by 5 bases and J by 3 bases, 8 bases remained unmatched. CDR1 and CDR2 from the germline V gene are MNHEY and SMNVEV (reference sequence). The CDR3 has 16 residues. The CDR3 DNA reads TGTGCCAGCAGTCCCGGGGCAGCGGGAGACACCGGGGAGCTGTTTTTT. Its translation: CASSPGAAGDTGELFF.

This clonotype has more than one count but fewer than ten. The genes are TRBV27 and TRBJ2-1; D gene unclear. Germline V lookup: CDR1 MNHEY, CDR2 SMNVEV (reference sequence). There are 16 residues in the CDR3. The V gene lost 2 bases and the J gene lost 0 bases, with 11 bases spanning the gap. CDR3 residues: CASSLSPPISYNEQFF. Written as DNA, the CDR3 is TGTGCCAGCAGTTTAAGTCCCCCAATCTCCTACAATGAGCAGTTCTTC.

This clonotype has only one observation. One end of the junction does not line up with germline, which may come from a read error. This sequence joins TRBV5-1 and TRBJ2-7, with 12 bases matching TRBD2. CDR1 and CDR2 (germline): SGHRS, YFSETQ. The CDR3 sequence is 15 residues long. The CDR3 sequence: CASSPRLAGAHEQYF. CDR3 nucleotides: TGTGCCAGCAGCCCGAGACTAGCGGGAGCTCATGAGCAGTACTTC.

Many counts were recorded for this clonotype. The chain is built from TRBV6-1 and TRBJ2-5, with a possible D match to TRBD2 (5 bases). The CDR3 has 12 residues. Trimming took 8 bases from V and 4 from J, leaving 11 bases between them. Germline CDR1 is MNHNS and CDR2 is SASEGT. Here the CDR3 reads CASEGARETQYF. The CDR3 region has the DNA TGTGCCAGCGAGGGCGCCCGAGAGACCCAGTACTTC.

For this clonotype: At one of its ends the junction is not consistent with the germline gene, which may arise from a read error. This chain joins TRBV6-1 and TRBJ1-2; TRBD1 is a possible D gene (5 bases). The CDR3 has 15 residues. The germline CDR1 and CDR2 sequences are MNHNS and SASEGT. The CDR3 here is CAISERDGDHYGYTF. The CDR3 nucleotides are TGTGCCATCAGTGAACGAGATGGGGACCACTATGGCTACACCTTC.

This chain links TRBV14 with TRBJ1-1; weak D call: TRBD1 (6 bases). Germline V lookup: CDR1 SGHDN, CDR2 FVKESK. The CDR3 is made up of 16 amino acids. Trimming stripped 0 bases from V and 0 bases from J, with 11 bases between. CDR3 coding DNA: TGTGCCAGCAGCCAAGATTGGAACAGGGTGAACACTGAAGCTTTCTTT. Translation gives CASSQDWNRVNTEAFF.

This chain joins TRBV15 and TRBJ1-2; the D is unclear. Germline CDR1 and CDR2: LNHNV and YYDKDF (reference sequence). The CDR3 contains 15 residues. The ends were cut back, 0 bases at V and 5 bases at J, with 13 bases in the middle. In DNA, the CDR3 is TGTGCCACCAGCAGAGATATGCTCTGGGAGTATGGCTACACCTTC. As protein: CATSRDMLWEYGYTF.

In its sample, this clonotype was seen many times. The V and J genes are TRBV9 and TRBJ1-1; D not resolved. The CDR3 spans 13 residues. Trimming took 4 bases from V and 4 from J, leaving 11 bases between them. CDR1 SGDLS and CDR2 YYNGEE come from the germline V gene. The CDR3 DNA follows: TGTGCCAGCAGCCCCACGGGGAGCACTGAAGCTTTCTTT. It is translated as CASSPTGSTEAFF.

The table lists this clonotype with a count of one. The chain carries TRBV2 and TRBJ1-4; possible D gene TRBD1, 5 bases. CDR3 length: 13 residues. V was cut by 5 bases and J by 11 bases, with 15 bases left in between. Germline CDR1 and CDR2: SNHLY and FYNNEI. The CDR3 sequence: CASSNRDLRKLFF. Written as DNA, the CDR3 is TGTGCCAGCAGTAACCGGGACCTTCGTAAACTGTTTTTT.